Below, 28 T cell receptor beta chains from the same sample are listed, as sequenced in a study of T cell repertoires in cytomegalovirus infection. The antigens for these receptors are not known. TCRdb used MiXCR to reprocess the reads, holding one entry per CDR3 protein. The sample records approximately 500,000 distinct CDR3 sequences, 33% being singletons. This material consisted of cultured PBMCs, taken from culture after CMV antigen stimulation. These receptors were obtained from a human donor in good health (CMV status not recorded). Some clones in this sample may be carry-over from other donors' samples.

This chain uses TRBV12-3 or TRBV12-4 with TRBJ2-3; no clear D. The CDR3 consists of 14 residues. V gave up 2 bases and J gave up 0 bases, with 6 bases separating them. The CDR3 reads CASSLKSSTDTQYF. The CDR3 region has the DNA TGTGCCAGCAGTTTAAAGTCGAGCACAGATACGCAGTATTTT.

The chain has TRBV6-6 and TRBJ2-3, with 8 bases identical to TRBD2. The CDR3 extends over 13 amino acids. In germline, CDR1 is MNHNY, CDR2 SVGAGI (reference sequence). V lost 8 bases and J lost 6; bases outside the gene matches: 7. The CDR3 nucleotides read TGTGCCAGCGGCGGGAGGTTTGCTGATACGCAGTATTTT. It translates to CASGGRFADTQYF.

This clonotype was detected once. This rearrangement joins TRBV4-3 to TRBJ2-2; no reliable D call. Trimming left V 0 bases short and J 4 bases short, with 15 bases between. This CDR3 is 17 amino acids long. Germline CDR1 LGHNA, CDR2 YSLEER. The CDR3 reads CASSQDQTLPGTGELFF. For the CDR3, the DNA is TGCGCCAGCAGCCAAGATCAGACCCTACCGGGCACCGGGGAGCTGTTTTTT.

The chain couples TRBV11-2 to TRBJ1-1; tentatively, D is TRBD1 (5 bases). CDR3 length equals 16 residues. V lost 5 bases, J lost 0 bases, and 16 bases lay in between. Germline loops: CDR1 SGHAT, CDR2 FQNNGV. This chain's CDR3 is CASSGGPNGLNTEAFF. CDR3 DNA sequence: TGTGCCAGCAGCGGGGGACCCAACGGACTGAACACTGAAGCTTTCTTT.

This clonotype appeared many times. V gene TRBV7-2 combines with J gene TRBJ2-2; TRBD2 agrees at 14 bases. The CDR3 runs to 15 residues. J lost 6 bases, V lost 5 bases, and 2 bases had no gene match. Per the germline V gene, CDR1 is SGHTA and CDR2 is FQGNSA. The CDR3, as DNA: TGTGCCAGCAGCATGACTAGCGGGAGGGCCGGGGAGCTGTTTTTT. This translates into CASSMTSGRAGELFF. The entire variable domain, with the rest obtained from reference TRBV7-2 and TRBJ2-2, is as follows: GAGVSQSPSNKVTEKGKDVELRCDPISGHTALYWYRQSLGQGLEFLIYFQGNSAPDKSGLPSDRFSAERTGGSVSTLTIQRTQQEDSAVYLCASSMTSGRAGELFFGEGSRLTVL.

This rearrangement joins TRBV6-6 to TRBJ1-1, with D unresolved. This CDR3 region has 14 residues. From germline, CDR1 is MNHNY and CDR2 SVGAGI (reference sequence). V was trimmed by 10 bases and J by 5 bases, leaving 20 bases between them. CDR3 residues: CATTTSGLRTEAFF. CDR3 DNA: TGTGCCACCACTACCTCGGGCCTCAGGACTGAAGCTTTCTTT.

This clonotype was detected many times. The chain has TRBV7-2 and TRBJ2-5; D remains ambiguous. The CDR3 runs to 14 residues. V was shortened by 1 base and J by 3 bases, with 9 bases between the two germline ends. CDR1 is SGHTA, CDR2 FQGNSA, per germline. CDR3 in DNA: TGTGCCAGCAGCTTAGGGCAGACGAAAGAGACCCAGTACTTC. Residues: CASSLGQTKETQYF.

This clonotype was detected only a few times. This chain connects TRBV15 to TRBJ2-1; 7 bases match TRBD1. With V trimmed by 3 bases and J by 1 base, 3 bases remained unmatched. The V gene's germline CDR1 is LNHNV and CDR2 YYDKDF (reference sequence). This CDR3 region has 15 residues. Here the CDR3 DNA reads TGTGCCACCAGCAGCGCACAGGGGTCCTACAATGAGCAGTTCTTC. It codes for CATSSAQGSYNEQFF.

In its sample, this clonotype was seen a few times. CDR3 sequence reads: CASSEATVPNNEQFF. The CDR3 coding sequence is TGTGCCAGCAGTGAAGCTACAGTACCTAACAATGAGCAGTTCTTC. The rearrangement joins TRBV6-1 to TRBJ2-1, with unresolved D. Germline CDR1 is MNHNS and CDR2 is SASEGT. CDR3 size: 15 residues. Trimming removed 0 bases from V and 5 bases from J, with 11 bases in between.

The chain has TRBV7-2 and TRBJ2-5; 7 nucleotides agree with TRBD2. Trimming at V came to 5 bases and at J to 5 bases, leaving 11 bases not matched to a gene. The length of the CDR3 is 15 residues. CDR1 is SGHTA and CDR2 is FQGNSA in the germline V gene. CDR3 region: CASSPRPGEGETQYF. The CDR3 DNA reads TGTGCCAGCAGCCCCCGACCGGGGGAGGGGGAGACCCAGTACTTC.

This clonotype appeared a few times. The chain is built from TRBV4-3 and TRBJ2-5; 11 positions match TRBD2. This CDR3 is 18 amino acids long. J was trimmed by 2 bases and V by 5 bases; bases with no gene match: 13. Germline CDR1 LGHNA, CDR2 YSLEER. The CDR3 DNA reads as TGCGCCAGCAGCTTATACAAGGAGACTAGCGGGGAGCAAGAGACCCAGTACTTC. Protein sequence: CASSLYKETSGEQETQYF.

This clonotype has just a few counts. The rearrangement links TRBV7-2 to TRBJ2-3; 11 bases agree with TRBD2. Germline values: CDR1 SGHTA, CDR2 FQGNSA. The CDR3 length is 15 residues. V shed 4 bases, J shed 6 bases, and the junction held 6 bases outside the gene matches. The CDR3 region has the DNA TGTGCCAGCAGCTCGACTAGCGGGGCTCGGGATACGCAGTATTTT. As protein: CASSSTSGARDTQYF.

The rearrangement links TRBV7-3 to TRBJ2-6; a weak D match, TRBD2 (6 bases). Trimming removed 4 bases from V and 2 bases from J, with 9 bases in between. The CDR3 spans 15 residues. The germline V gene encodes CDR1 SGHTA and CDR2 FQGTGA. The CDR3 protein is CASSWGLAGANVLTF. The CDR3, as DNA: TGTGCCAGCAGCTGGGGACTGGCTGGGGCCAACGTCCTGACTTTC.

In this sample, this clonotype turned up a few times. The V call is TRBV12-5, the J call TRBJ1-4, with no clear D. CDR3 length: 16 residues. Germline V gene lookup returns CDR1 LGHNT and CDR2 FRNRAP. V was pared by 2 bases and J by 5 bases, with 15 bases between. The CDR3 DNA is TGTGCTAGTGGTTTGTATAGCGACACCGAGAATGAAAAACTGTTTTTT. It encodes CASGLYSDTENEKLFF.

This rearrangement joins TRBV7-2 to TRBJ2-3; D gene unclear. In germline, CDR1 is SGHTA, CDR2 FQGNSA. This CDR3 spans 14 amino acids. Trimming shortened V by 2 bases and J by 0 bases, and 6 bases separated the two germline ends. The CDR3 reads CASSLYPSTDTQYF. In DNA form, the CDR3 reads TGTGCCAGCAGCTTATACCCTAGCACAGATACGCAGTATTTT.

The J gene is TRBJ2-5, the V gene TRBV10-2, with D perhaps being TRBD1 or TRBD2 (5 bases each). CDR1 is WSHSY and CDR2 is SAAADI in the germline V gene. Trimming shortened V by 4 bases and J by 5 bases, and 17 bases separated the two germline ends. The CDR3 is made up of 15 amino acids. The CDR3: CASSGGGSGEETQYF. Written as DNA, the CDR3 is TGCGCCAGCAGTGGTGGGGGAAGTGGCGAGGAGACCCAGTACTTC.

This clonotype was counted a few times. The chain uses TRBV5-6 and TRBJ2-6; 8 bases align to TRBD1. Per germline, CDR1 SGHDT and CDR2 YYEEEE. This CDR3 is built from 23 residues. V lost 4 bases and J lost 0; bases outside the gene matches: 24. CDR3 sequence: CASSPRRGRTEENRNSGANVLTF. The CDR3 nucleotides read TGTGCCAGCAGCCCGCGCAGGGGGCGCACTGAGGAAAACAGAAACTCTGGGGCCAACGTCCTGACTTTC.

The rearrangement links TRBV20-1 to TRBJ2-2; 7 bases fit TRBD2. Unmatched junction bases numbered 5, after V lost 4 bases and J lost 0 bases. CDR1 DFQATT and CDR2 SNEGSKA come from the germline V gene (reference sequence). The CDR3 runs to 15 residues. CDR3 DNA: TGCAGTGCTATCATAGCGGGCACGAACACCGGGGAGCTGTTTTTT. Its translation is CSAIIAGTNTGELFF.

V gene TRBV6-5 combines with J gene TRBJ2-7; the D call may be TRBD1 or TRBD2 (5 bases each). The ends were cut back, 6 bases at V and 3 bases at J, with 12 bases in the middle. The germline V gene encodes CDR1 MNHEY and CDR2 SVGAGI. CDR3 length equals 13 residues. The DNA for the CDR3 is TGTGCCAGCAGACCGGGACCGGGCTACGAGCAGTACTTC. It specifies CASRPGPGYEQYF.

V is TRBV29-1 and J is TRBJ1-2; D possibly corresponds to TRBD1 (5 bases). CDR1 is SQVTM, CDR2 ANQGSEA, per germline. This CDR3 has 12 amino acids. Trimming shortened V by 7 bases and J by 4 bases, and 13 bases separated the two germline ends. CDR3 in amino acids: CSASSGTYGYTF. In DNA form, the CDR3 reads TGCAGCGCCTCAAGCGGGACCTATGGCTACACCTTC. Full variable domain (rest looked up from reference TRBV29-1 and TRBJ1-2): SAVISQKPSRDICQRGTSLTIQCQVDSQVTMMFWYRQQPGQSLTLIATANQGSEATYESGFVIDKFPISRPNLTFSTLTVSNMSPEDSSIYLCSASSGTYGYTFGSGTRLTVV.

The chain recombines TRBV27 with TRBJ2-5; perhaps TRBD2 as D (5 bases). Germline V gene sequence: CDR1 MNHEY, CDR2 SMNVEV (reference sequence). The CDR3 sequence is 14 residues long. Trimming removed 3 bases at V and 4 bases at J, with 12 bases between. The CDR3 coding sequence is TGTGCCAGCAGTTTTATGGCGGCGGGAGAGACCCAGTACTTC. Protein: CASSFMAAGETQYF.

The J gene is TRBJ2-1, the V gene TRBV6-1; 8 bases are shared with TRBD2. The trim removed 0 bases at V and 12 bases at J, leaving 10 bases unmatched. Germline lookup yields CDR1 MNHNS and CDR2 SASEGT. CDR3 length: 15 residues. As DNA, the CDR3 is TGTGCCAGCAGTGAAGCGGCTAGCGGGCGGACATGGCAGTTCTTC. This gives the protein CASSEAASGRTWQFF.

This clonotype was counted a few times. The chain links TRBV7-2 to TRBJ1-6; TRBD1 might be the D (5 bases). The germline CDR1 and CDR2 sequences are SGHTA and FQGNSA. The germline V and J ends were trimmed by 5 bases and 10 bases, with 21 bases remaining between them. The CDR3 consists of 16 residues. CDR3 residues: CASSPRDEGLGSPLHF. As DNA, the CDR3 is TGTGCCAGCAGCCCGAGGGATGAGGGGTTGGGATCACCCCTCCACTTT.

This chain links TRBV7-9 with TRBJ1-6; D uncertain. Trimming took off 5 bases at V and 8 bases at J, with 13 bases between the two ends. Germline V gene sequence: CDR1 SEHNR, CDR2 FQNEAQ (reference sequence). The length of the CDR3 is 14 residues. The CDR3 region has the DNA TGTGCCAGCAGCATAACGCCGGGCGATTCACCCCTCCACTTT. This encodes CASSITPGDSPLHF.

The J gene is TRBJ2-2, the V gene TRBV4-1; D is ambiguous. Trimming removed 6 bases from V and 0 bases from J, with 8 bases in between. In germline, CDR1 is MGHRA, CDR2 YSYEKL. The CDR3 runs to 14 residues. This chain's CDR3 is CASRTPANTGELFF. The CDR3 DNA is TGCGCCAGCAGAACACCCGCGAACACCGGGGAGCTGTTTTTT.

This clonotype has a count of ten or more. The rearrangement uses TRBV7-2 and TRBJ2-2; 12 bases are a match to TRBD2. CDR3 length equals 15 residues. The J segment lost 6 bases and the V segment lost 4 bases, leaving 3 bases of the junction unmatched. From germline, CDR1 is SGHTA and CDR2 FQGNSA. The CDR3 sequence: CASSSLAGGPGELFF. DNA for the CDR3: TGTGCCAGCAGCTCCCTAGCGGGAGGGCCCGGGGAGCTGTTTTTT.

J is TRBJ2-7 and V is TRBV5-5; 7 nucleotides line up with TRBD1. From germline, CDR1 is SGHKS and CDR2 YYEKEE (reference sequence). Trimming cost V 0 bases and J 4 bases; bases outside gene matches: 7. The CDR3 contains 15 residues. CDR3 protein: CASSLGWTGWYEQYV. Written as DNA, the CDR3 is TGTGCCAGCAGCTTGGGGTGGACAGGATGGTACGAGCAGTACGTC.

The chain recombines TRBV28 with TRBJ1-5, with D possibly matching TRBD1 (5 bases). Deletions cut 3 bases from V and 3 bases from J, with 9 bases between. Per germline, CDR1 MDHEN and CDR2 SYDVKM. The CDR3 sequence is 14 residues long. In nucleotides, the CDR3 is TGTGCCAGCAGTTTGGCAGGGATCAATCAGCCCCAGCATTTT. Protein: CASSLAGINQPQHF.